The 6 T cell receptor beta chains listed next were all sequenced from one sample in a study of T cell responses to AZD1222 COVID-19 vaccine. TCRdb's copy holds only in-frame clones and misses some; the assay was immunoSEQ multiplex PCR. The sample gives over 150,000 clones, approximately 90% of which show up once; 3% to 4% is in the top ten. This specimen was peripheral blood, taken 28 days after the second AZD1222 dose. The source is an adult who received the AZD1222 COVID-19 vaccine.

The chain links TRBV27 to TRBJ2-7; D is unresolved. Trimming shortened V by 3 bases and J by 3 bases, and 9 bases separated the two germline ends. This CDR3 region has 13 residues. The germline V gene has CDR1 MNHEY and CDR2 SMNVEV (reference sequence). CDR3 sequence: CASSLQQSYEQYF. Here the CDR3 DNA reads TGTGCCAGCAGTTTGCAACAGAGCTACGAGCAGTACTTC.

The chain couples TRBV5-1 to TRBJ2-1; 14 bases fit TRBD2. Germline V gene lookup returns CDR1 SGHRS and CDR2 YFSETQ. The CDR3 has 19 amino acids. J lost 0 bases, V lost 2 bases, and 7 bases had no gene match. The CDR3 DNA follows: TGCGCCAGCAGCTTCGGACTAGCGGGGGGTGTACTCTCCTACAATGAGCAGTTCTTC. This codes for CASSFGLAGGVLSYNEQFF.

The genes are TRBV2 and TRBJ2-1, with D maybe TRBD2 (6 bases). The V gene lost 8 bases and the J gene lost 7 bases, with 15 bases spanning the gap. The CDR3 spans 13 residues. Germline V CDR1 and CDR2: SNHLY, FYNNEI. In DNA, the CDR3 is TGTGCCAGCTATATAGACCGGGGGAATGAGCAGTTCTTC. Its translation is CASYIDRGNEQFF.

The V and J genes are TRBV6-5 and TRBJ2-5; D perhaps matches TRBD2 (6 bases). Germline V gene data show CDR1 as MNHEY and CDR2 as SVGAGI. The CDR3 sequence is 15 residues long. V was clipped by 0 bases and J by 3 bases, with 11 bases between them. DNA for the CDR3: TGTGCCAGCAGTTACTCCCCCTGGGGGGAAGAGACCCAGTACTTC. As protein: CASSYSPWGEETQYF.

CDR3 nucleotides: TGTGCCAGCAGCTTAAATCTAGTAGGGACTCGGAAAAATGAGCAGTTCTTC. Its translation is CASSLNLVGTRKNEQFF. This chain joins TRBV11-2 and TRBJ2-1; a possible D gene is TRBD2 (6 bases). This CDR3 region has 17 residues. V was trimmed by 2 bases and J by 7 bases, leaving 21 bases between them. CDR1 is SGHAT, CDR2 FQNNGV, per germline.

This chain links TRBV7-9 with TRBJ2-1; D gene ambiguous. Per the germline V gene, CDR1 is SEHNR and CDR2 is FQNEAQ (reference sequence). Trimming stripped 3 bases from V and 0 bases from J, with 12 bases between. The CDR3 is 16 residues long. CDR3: CASSFKGYSSYNEQFF. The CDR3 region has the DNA TGTGCCAGCAGCTTTAAAGGGTATAGCTCCTACAATGAGCAGTTCTTC. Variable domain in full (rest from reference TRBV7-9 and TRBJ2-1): DTGVSQNPRHKITKRGQNVTFRCDPISEHNRLYWYRQTLGQGPEFLTYFQNEAQLEKSRLLSDRFSAERPKGSFSTLEIQRTEQGDSAMYLCASSFKGYSSYNEQFFGPGTRLTVL.